A single sample gave rise to the 13 T cell receptor beta chains below, sequenced in a study of cytotoxic CD8 clonotypes in ibrutinib-treated CLL (dated by TCRdb to 2020 to 2023). The library was made by the immunoSEQ multiplex PCR assay. What TCRdb holds here is the immuneACCESS table cut down to in-frame rearrangements. Part of the clones is not present; checked against another copy, under half of the missing clones reflect an unresolved V gene, and the others are unexplained. This sample is represented by 45,000 to 50,000 clones; about half of them were singletons. The ten most abundant clones make up 30% to 35% of the sample. In the paper's terms, the time point label means: about 11 months on ibrutinib. The sample in question was PBMCs, obtained after 12 months of ibrutinib treatment. The receptor source for this set is a human donor with chronic lymphocytic leukemia.

The chain combines TRBV27 with TRBJ2-2, with D unresolved. V was trimmed by 3 bases and J by 6 bases, leaving 8 bases between them. CDR3 length equals 13 residues. Germline loops: CDR1 MNHEY, CDR2 SMNVEV (reference sequence). The CDR3 DNA reads as TGTGCCAGCAGTTTTAATAGTCCCGGGGAGCTGTTTTTT. Its protein product is CASSFNSPGELFF.

The CDR3 loop is CASSFGTGFTGELFF. As DNA, the CDR3 is TGCGCCAGCAGCTTCGGGACAGGCTTCACCGGGGAGCTGTTTTTT. The chain carries TRBV5-1 and TRBJ2-2; 8 nucleotides match TRBD1. The germline V gene encodes CDR1 SGHRS and CDR2 YFSETQ. V lost 2 bases and J lost 4; bases outside the gene matches: 4. CDR3 length: 15 amino acids.

The chain uses TRBV5-1 and TRBJ1-3; D gene unclear. There are 15 residues in the CDR3. V was trimmed by 1 base and J by 4 bases, leaving 12 bases between them. Germline loops: CDR1 SGHRS, CDR2 YFSETQ. CDR3 sequence reads: CASSLNGERGNTIYF. The CDR3 DNA follows: TGCGCCAGCAGCTTGAATGGCGAGAGGGGAAACACCATATATTTT.

This clone was counted between two and nine times. The chain combines TRBV11-2 with TRBJ2-3, with 8 bases aligning to TRBD1. The CDR3 has 14 residues. Germline CDR1 reads SGHAT; CDR2 reads FQNNGV. V shed 3 bases and J 4 bases; nucleotides not matched to a gene: 3. Here the CDR3 reads CASSFHRGADTQYF. The CDR3 region has the DNA TGTGCCAGCAGCTTCCACAGGGGGGCAGATACGCAGTATTTT.

V usage is TRBV6-9 and J usage is TRBJ2-1; TRBD2 agrees at 8 bases. Germline lookup yields CDR1 MNHGY and CDR2 SVAAGI. The CDR3 is 15 amino acids. J gave up 7 bases and V 3 bases, and 8 bases lay outside the gene matches. The CDR3, as DNA: TGTGCCAGCAGTTACTCATCGGGAGGGCCTAATGAGCAGTTCTTC. Residues: CASSYSSGGPNEQFF.

This rearrangement joins TRBV29-1 to TRBJ2-3; 9 bases are a match to TRBD1. The germline CDR1 and CDR2 sequences are SQVTM and ANQGSEA. This CDR3 has 14 amino acids. After removal of 7 bases from V and 4 bases from J, the junction contained 9 bases not matched to a gene. In nucleotides, the CDR3 is TGCAGCGGGGACCCGGGACAGGGTGCAGATACGCAGTATTTT. It is translated as CSGDPGQGADTQYF.

In this sample, this clone turned up a few times. V usage is TRBV11-3 and J usage is TRBJ1-5, with 8 bases identical to TRBD1. The CDR3 is 13 amino acids. The germline V gene encodes CDR1 SGHNT and CDR2 YENEEA. Unmatched junction bases numbered 4, after V lost 5 bases and J lost 7 bases. This CDR3 reads CASSQDREQPQHF. The CDR3 bases are TGTGCCAGCAGCCAGGACAGGGAACAGCCCCAGCATTTT.

This sequence joins TRBV2 and TRBJ2-7, with D possibly matching TRBD1 (6 bases). CDR1 SNHLY and CDR2 FYNNEI come from the germline V gene. The CDR3 contains 13 residues. V gave up 11 bases and J gave up 2 bases, with 16 bases separating them. This CDR3 reads CAGSGGRAYEQYF. CDR3 sequence (DNA): TGTGCCGGTTCTGGGGGCCGCGCCTACGAGCAGTACTTC.

In this sample, this clone turned up a few times. Sequence at one end of the junction differs from germline and may be a read error. The genes are TRBV7-7 and TRBJ2-2; no reliable D call. From germline, CDR1 is SSHAT and CDR2 FNYEAQ (reference sequence). CDR3 length: 13 residues. CDR3 DNA sequence: TGTGCTAGCAGCCGAGACCACACCGGGGAGCTGTTTTTT. Its translation is CASSRDHTGELFF.

The CDR3: CASSPGPGDQPQHF. The DNA of the CDR3 is TGCGCCAGCAGCCCAGGGCCCGGGGATCAGCCCCAGCATTTT. V is TRBV4-1 and J is TRBJ1-5; perhaps TRBD1 as D (5 bases). V was cut by 4 bases and J by 5 bases, with 12 bases left in between. Germline V CDR1 and CDR2: MGHRA, YSYEKL. The CDR3 contains 14 residues.

The CDR3 sequence: CASSLSGGASSGNTIYF. CDR3 nucleotides: TGTGCCAGCAGCTTAAGTGGAGGGGCGAGCTCTGGAAACACCATATATTTT. The chain carries TRBV11-3 and TRBJ1-3; weak D call: TRBD1 (5 bases). The V end lost 2 bases, the J end lost 0 bases, and 14 bases lay between the germline ends. Germline CDR1 SGHNT, CDR2 YENEEA. The length of the CDR3 is 17 residues.

The J gene is TRBJ1-3, the V gene TRBV29-1; 7 bases agree with TRBD1. V lost 5 bases and J lost 1; bases outside the gene matches: 5. The germline V gene encodes CDR1 SQVTM and CDR2 ANQGSEA. The CDR3 is 14 residues long. The CDR3 DNA follows: TGCAGCGTTACCCAGGGGGGGTCTGGAAACACCATATATTTT. Protein: CSVTQGGSGNTIYF. Combining the CDR3 with reference TRBV29-1 and TRBJ1-3 gives the whole variable domain SAVISQKPSRDICQRGTSLTIQCQVDSQVTMMFWYRQQPGQSLTLIATANQGSEATYESGFVIDKFPISRPNLTFSTLTVSNMSPEDSSIYLCSVTQGGSGNTIYFGEGSWLTVV.

This clone was observed a handful of times. The chain combines TRBV11-2 with TRBJ2-2, with D unclear. The V and J ends lost 0 bases and 4 bases respectively, with 6 bases between them. This CDR3 contains 14 residues. Germline CDR1 and CDR2: SGHAT and FQNNGV. The CDR3 nucleotides read TGTGCCAGCAGCTTAGATCCGAGCACCGGGGAGCTGTTTTTT. Translation: CASSLDPSTGELFF.